The clone carrying this T cell receptor (beta chain) appeared once. This sample was taken from a study of blood T cell repertoires in COVID-19. Sequencing was performed with immunoSEQ multiplex PCR; in TCRdb, only in-frame clones are kept and a portion is missing. The profile covers about 160,000 clones, with approximately 87% appearing a single time and about 6.3% taken by the ten largest. Germline V lookup: CDR1 MNHEY, CDR2 SMNVEV (reference sequence). V was pared by 2 bases and J by 4 bases, with 15 bases between. This CDR3 has 16 amino acids. The material sequenced was PBMCs or T cells enriched from blood (not recorded which). V gene TRBV27 combines with J gene TRBJ2-1; D might be TRBD2 (6 bases). The sequence was collected from a woman aged 45-65 years who had recovered from COVID-19. The CDR3 bases are TGTGCCAGCAGTTTACTCGGGGGACTTAATTACAATGAGCAGTTCTTC. As protein: CASSLLGGLNYNEQFF.